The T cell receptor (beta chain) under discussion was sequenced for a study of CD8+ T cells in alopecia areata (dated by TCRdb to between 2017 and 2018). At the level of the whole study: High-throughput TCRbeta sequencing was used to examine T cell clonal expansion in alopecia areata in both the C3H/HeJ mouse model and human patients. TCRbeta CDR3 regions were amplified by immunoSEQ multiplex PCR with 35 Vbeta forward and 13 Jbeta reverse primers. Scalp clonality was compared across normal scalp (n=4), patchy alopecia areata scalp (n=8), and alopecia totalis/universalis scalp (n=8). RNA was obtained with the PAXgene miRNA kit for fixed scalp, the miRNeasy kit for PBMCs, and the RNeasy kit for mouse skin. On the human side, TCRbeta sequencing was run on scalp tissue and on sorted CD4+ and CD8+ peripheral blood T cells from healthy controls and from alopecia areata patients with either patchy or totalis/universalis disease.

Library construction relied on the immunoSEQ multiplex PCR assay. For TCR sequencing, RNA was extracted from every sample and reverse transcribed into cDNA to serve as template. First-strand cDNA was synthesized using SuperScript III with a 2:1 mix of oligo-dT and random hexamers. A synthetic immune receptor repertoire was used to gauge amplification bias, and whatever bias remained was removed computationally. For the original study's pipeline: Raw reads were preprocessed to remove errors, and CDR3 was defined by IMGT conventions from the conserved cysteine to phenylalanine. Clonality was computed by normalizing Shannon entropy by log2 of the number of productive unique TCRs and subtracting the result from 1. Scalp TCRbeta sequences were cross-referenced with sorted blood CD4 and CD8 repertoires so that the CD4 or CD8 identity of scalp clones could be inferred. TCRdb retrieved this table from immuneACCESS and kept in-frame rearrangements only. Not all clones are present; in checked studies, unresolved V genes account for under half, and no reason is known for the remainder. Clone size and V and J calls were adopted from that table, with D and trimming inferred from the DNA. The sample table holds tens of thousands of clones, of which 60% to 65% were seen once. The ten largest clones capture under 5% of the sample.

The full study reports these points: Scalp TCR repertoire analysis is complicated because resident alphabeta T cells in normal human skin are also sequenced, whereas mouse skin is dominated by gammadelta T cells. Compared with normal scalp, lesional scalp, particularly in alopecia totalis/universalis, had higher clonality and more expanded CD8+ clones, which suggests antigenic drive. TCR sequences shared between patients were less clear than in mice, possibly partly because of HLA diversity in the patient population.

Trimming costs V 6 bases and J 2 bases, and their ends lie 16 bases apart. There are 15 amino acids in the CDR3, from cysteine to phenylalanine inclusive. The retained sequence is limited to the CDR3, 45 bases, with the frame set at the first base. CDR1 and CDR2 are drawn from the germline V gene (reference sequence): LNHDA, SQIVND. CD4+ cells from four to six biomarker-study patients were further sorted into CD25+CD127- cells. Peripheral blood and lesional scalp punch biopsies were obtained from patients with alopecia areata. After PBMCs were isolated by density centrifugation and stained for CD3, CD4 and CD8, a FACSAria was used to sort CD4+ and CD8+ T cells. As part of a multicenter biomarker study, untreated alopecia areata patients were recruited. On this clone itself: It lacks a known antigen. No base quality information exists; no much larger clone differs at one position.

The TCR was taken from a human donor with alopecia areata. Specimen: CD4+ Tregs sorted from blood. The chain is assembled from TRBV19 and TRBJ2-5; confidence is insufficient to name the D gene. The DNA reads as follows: TGTGCCAGTAGCCCCAACCGAGACGGACAAGAGACCCAGTACTTC. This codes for CASSPNRDGQETQYF.